This TCR beta chain was sequenced for a study of cytomegalovirus exposure and HLA in healthy donors. The study, taken as a whole, reports: An analysis done earlier found most TCR beta V segments productive about 87% or about 30% of the time. Accounts indicate the classifier identified cytomegalovirus status with strong specificity and sensitivity. An assumption of roughly uniform sequencing depth across donors underlay the presence/absence analyses.

Points on this clone: As yet, its antigen is unknown.

PCR primers comprised 60 Vbeta and 13 Jbeta primers. As handled by the study authors: Unique TCR beta chains totaled about 78 million in a later count, with approximately 10 million of them shared. Produced via immunoSEQ multiplex PCR; TCRdb's table is partial and in-frame only. D and trimming were read from the DNA, whereas the V and J calls and clone size are those reported in that table. The table lists roughly 150,000 clones, over 65% of them singletons. Germline CDR1 SGHRS, CDR2 YFSETQ. CDR3 size: 15 residues. Trimming removed 4 bases from V and 2 bases from J; junction bases left unmatched: 1. This sequence joins TRBV5-1 and TRBJ2-3, with 13 positions matching TRBD2. The receptor's source is a man younger than 30 in good health and CMV-seropositive. The sample comprised PBMCs. CDR3 DNA: TGCGCCAGCAGCGGACTAGCGGGAGCCACAGATACGCAGTATTTT. Translated, it gives CASSGLAGATDTQYF.